The 21 T cell receptor beta chains reported below all come from one sample, sequenced in a study of cytomegalovirus exposure and HLA in healthy donors. A multiplex PCR was run with 60 Vbeta primers and 13 Jbeta primers. Generated by immunoSEQ multiplex PCR, the TCRdb table keeps only in-frame clones and is missing some. The sample lists 110,000 to 150,000 clones; roughly 77% were seen once. Input material: PBMCs. These TCRs come from a woman aged 30 to 39 in good health and CMV-seronegative.

This sequence joins TRBV11-2 and TRBJ2-7; weak D call: TRBD1 (5 bases). Germline CDR1 reads SGHAT; CDR2 reads FQNNGV. This CDR3 comprises 13 residues. V gave up 3 bases and J gave up 4 bases, with 10 bases separating them. The CDR3 sequence: CASSFLDSYEQYF. DNA for the CDR3: TGTGCCAGCAGCTTCCTAGACAGTTACGAGCAGTACTTC.

Remarks on this clone: One end of the junction varies from germline; a read error may be responsible. V is TRBV5-6 and J is TRBJ1-2, with D maybe TRBD1 (5 bases). From germline, CDR1 is SGHDT and CDR2 YYEEEE. The CDR3 totals 14 residues. The CDR3 DNA reads TGTGCCAGCAGCTTGCAGTCAGGGCACTATGGCCACACCTTC. Its translation: CASSLQSGHYGHTF.

This clone showed up just a few times. The chain joins TRBV5-1 to TRBJ2-2; TRBD1 agrees at 7 bases. This CDR3 has 16 amino acids. In germline, CDR1 is SGHRS, CDR2 YFSETQ. Losses at the gene ends were 0 bases for V and 5 bases for J; bases not matched to a gene: 7. CDR3 in amino acids: CASSLDRTGGTGELFF. CDR3 coding DNA: TGCGCCAGCAGCTTGGATAGGACAGGAGGAACCGGGGAGCTGTTTTTT.

The V and J genes are TRBV6-5 and TRBJ2-7; TRBD2 agrees at 8 bases. CDR3 size: 13 residues. The J segment lost 9 bases and the V segment lost 4 bases, leaving 8 bases of the junction unmatched. CDR1 MNHEY and CDR2 SVGAGI come from the germline V gene. The CDR3 loop is CASSSDGRVSQYF. CDR3 nucleotides: TGTGCCAGCAGTTCGGACGGGAGGGTGTCGCAGTACTTC.

The chain uses TRBV6-5 and TRBJ2-3; 9 bases map to TRBD2. V shed 6 bases, J shed 6 bases, and the junction held 10 bases outside the gene matches. The CDR3 has 15 residues. CDR1 and CDR2 from the germline V gene are MNHEY and SVGAGI. The CDR3 region has the DNA TGTGCCAGCAGGATTTTAGCGGGAGAGGCTGATACGCAGTATTTT. This encodes CASRILAGEADTQYF.

The chain is built from TRBV5-5 and TRBJ2-2; perhaps TRBD2 as D (5 bases). Trimming removed 4 bases from V and 6 bases from J, with 7 bases in between. The CDR3 totals 12 residues. The V gene's germline CDR1 is SGHKS and CDR2 YYEKEE (reference sequence). CDR3 bases: TGTGCCAGCAGCCCAGCGGCCGGGGAGCTGTTTTTT. Translating it yields CASSPAAGELFF.

The chain carries TRBV7-3 and TRBJ2-5; TRBD2 matches 7 bases. Trimming cost V 2 bases and J 5 bases; bases outside gene matches: 2. Per the germline V gene, CDR1 is SGHTA and CDR2 is FQGTGA. This CDR3 has 13 residues. The CDR3 spells CASSLWGGETQYF. The CDR3, as DNA: TGTGCCAGCAGCTTATGGGGGGGGGAGACCCAGTACTTC.

The chain is built from TRBV7-2 and TRBJ1-1; the D gene is possibly TRBD1 (5 bases). This CDR3 region has 13 residues. The germline V gene encodes CDR1 SGHTA and CDR2 FQGNSA. Trimming removed 5 bases at V and 1 base at J, with 8 bases between. CDR3 in amino acids: CASSRTGNTEAFF. In DNA form, the CDR3 reads TGTGCCAGCAGCAGAACAGGGAACACTGAAGCTTTCTTT.

The chain employs TRBV7-3 and TRBJ2-1; D is possibly TRBD1 (6 bases). The V end lost 5 bases, the J end lost 1 base, and 12 bases lay between the germline ends. Germline V CDR1 and CDR2: SGHTA, FQGTGA. The CDR3 consists of 15 residues. This chain's CDR3 is CASSLGQGSYNEQFF. In DNA form, the CDR3 reads TGTGCCAGCAGCCTTGGCCAGGGGTCCTACAATGAGCAGTTCTTC.

This rearrangement joins TRBV6-1 to TRBJ2-7; D gene ambiguous. The length of the CDR3 is 13 residues. CDR1 is MNHNS and CDR2 is SASEGT in the germline V gene. The ends were cut back, 2 bases at V and 9 bases at J, with 14 bases in the middle. This CDR3 is CASSELTQTSQYV. CDR3 DNA sequence: TGTGCCAGCAGTGAACTGACTCAAACGTCGCAGTACGTC.

The chain joins TRBV27 to TRBJ1-2; 11 bases agree with TRBD1. Losses at the gene ends were 5 bases for V and 4 bases for J; bases not matched to a gene: 15. CDR1 MNHEY and CDR2 SMNVEV come from the germline V gene (reference sequence). The CDR3 is 18 amino acids. Here the CDR3 reads CASSPLRTGGEFGYGYTF. CDR3 DNA sequence: TGTGCCAGCAGTCCTCTCCGGACAGGGGGCGAATTTGGCTATGGCTACACCTTC.

J is TRBJ1-6 and V is TRBV30, with a possible D match to TRBD1 (6 bases). Germline V lookup: CDR1 GTSNPN, CDR2 SVGIG (reference sequence). Trimming took off 2 bases at V and 6 bases at J, with 11 bases between the two ends. The CDR3 is 14 amino acids. DNA for the CDR3: TGTGCCTGGAGTCGGGCAGGGGCTAATTCACCCCTCCACTTT. This translates into CAWSRAGANSPLHF.

The V gene is TRBV9, the J gene TRBJ1-1; D ambiguous. V lost 3 bases to trimming and J lost 5 bases, with 23 bases between them. The CDR3 is made up of 17 amino acids. Germline V CDR1 and CDR2: SGDLS, YYNGEE. The CDR3 DNA follows: TGTGCCAGCAGCGACGGCCGCGGACTCCCACTCGGAACTGAAGCTTTCTTT. Translating gives CASSDGRGLPLGTEAFF.

V and J are TRBV5-6 and TRBJ1-4, with D hard to call. The V end lost 2 bases, the J end lost 0 bases, and 11 bases lay between the germline ends. This CDR3 region has 16 residues. CDR1 SGHDT and CDR2 YYEEEE come from the germline V gene. The CDR3 nucleotides read TGTGCCAGCAGCTTATTACAGCATGCAACTAATGAAAAACTGTTTTTT. It codes for CASSLLQHATNEKLFF.

The chain is built from TRBV4-2 and TRBJ1-1; D ambiguous. The germline gives CDR1 LGHNA, CDR2 YNFKEQ. CDR3 length: 15 residues. The V and J ends lost 0 bases and 1 base respectively, with 9 bases between them. The CDR3 coding sequence is TGTGCCAGCAGCCAAGATGTCCGGGAGAACACTGAAGCTTTCTTT. As protein: CASSQDVRENTEAFF.

This clone has only a few counts. The V call is TRBV30, the J call TRBJ1-3; D unclear. This CDR3 has 12 amino acids. Germline V gene sequence: CDR1 GTSNPN, CDR2 SVGIG (reference sequence). V was pared by 3 bases and J by 4 bases, with 7 bases between. This CDR3 is CAWSAGGNTIYF. The CDR3, as DNA: TGTGCCTGGAGCGCGGGGGGAAACACCATATATTTT.

This chain connects TRBV9 to TRBJ2-3; 8 nucleotides match TRBD2. Trimming took 0 bases from V and 3 from J; bases not matched to a gene: 9. Germline CDR1 and CDR2: SGDLS and YYNGEE. The CDR3 extends over 17 amino acids. In nucleotides, the CDR3 is TGTGCCAGCAGCGTAGCGGACGGGACTAGTATGACAGATACGCAGTATTTT. Translating gives CASSVADGTSMTDTQYF.

This clone was seen only a few times. The CDR3 nucleotides are TGCGCCAGCAGCTTGGGTGCGGGGGCCACACTTTCCTACAATGAGCAGTTCTTC. Residues: CASSLGAGATLSYNEQFF. The chain is built from TRBV5-1 and TRBJ2-1; tentatively, D is TRBD2 (7 bases). Deletions cut 0 bases from V and 1 base from J, with 17 bases between. CDR1 SGHRS and CDR2 YFSETQ come from the germline V gene. CDR3 length equals 18 residues.

As to this clone: The sample holds other DNA sequences that translate to the same CDR3. The rearrangement links TRBV5-6 to TRBJ1-5, with D uncertain. The V end was cut by 1 base, the J end by 3 bases, with 2 bases between. Germline V gene data show CDR1 as SGHDT and CDR2 as YYEEEE. The CDR3 totals 12 residues. The CDR3 spells CASSLYNQPQHF. The CDR3 DNA reads TGTGCCAGCAGCTTGTACAATCAGCCCCAGCATTTT.

The CDR3 DNA reads as TGTGCCAGTAGTATAGATCCCGCGGATTCACCCCTCCACTTT. Residues: CASSIDPADSPLHF. The V call is TRBV19, the J call TRBJ1-6, with no clear D. Germline V gene sequence: CDR1 LNHDA, CDR2 SQIVND (reference sequence). Trimming took off 0 bases at V and 8 bases at J, with 8 bases between the two ends. The CDR3 has 14 amino acids. Full variable domain (missing parts from reference TRBV19 and TRBJ1-6): DGGITQSPKYLFRKEGQNVTLSCEQNLNHDAMYWYRQDPGQGLRLIYYSQIVNDFQKGDIAEGYSVSREKKESFPLTVTSAQKNPTAFYLCASSIDPADSPLHFGNGTRLTVT.

The chain recombines TRBV5-6 with TRBJ2-1; 8 bases are shared with TRBD2. CDR1 is SGHDT and CDR2 is YYEEEE in the germline V gene. This CDR3 is built from 15 residues. The V and J ends lost 6 bases and 7 bases, in that order; junction bases with no gene match: 12. CDR3 coding DNA: TGTGCCAGCACCCCCCCCGCGGGGGGCCGGAATGAGCAGTTCTTC. This encodes CASTPPAGGRNEQFF.